These 23 T cell receptor beta chains were sequenced from one sample in a study of Ad26.COV2.S vaccination and SARS-CoV-2 variants. Repertoires were generated with immunoSEQ multiplex PCR, while TCRdb's copy carries only in-frame clones and drops some. The sample has 300,000 to 400,000 clones, about 90% seen once. This specimen consisted of peripheral blood, obtained after recovery from COVID-19. Receptor source: a human donor who had recovered from COVID-19.

The chain uses TRBV2 and TRBJ2-7, with D unresolved. The CDR3 totals 11 residues. Germline loops: CDR1 SNHLY, CDR2 FYNNEI. V lost 4 bases and J 10 bases, leaving 11 bases between the germline ends. CDR3 amino acids: CASSGGSLQYF. CDR3 DNA: TGTGCCAGCAGTGGCGGCAGCCTTCAGTACTTC.

V gene TRBV24-1 combines with J gene TRBJ2-2, with 10 bases fitting TRBD1. V lost 3 bases and J lost 1; bases outside the gene matches: 7. Germline CDR1 reads KGHDR; CDR2 reads SFDVKD. The CDR3 totals 18 residues. This CDR3 is CATSDTGTGARNTGELFF. The CDR3 DNA follows: TGTGCCACCAGTGATACTGGGACAGGGGCGCGGAACACCGGGGAGCTGTTTTTT.

J is TRBJ2-3 and V is TRBV11-2; a possible D gene is TRBD2 (6 bases). This CDR3 spans 16 amino acids. The germline V gene has CDR1 SGHAT and CDR2 FQNNGV. V was trimmed by 10 bases and J by 3 bases, leaving 23 bases between them. In nucleotides, the CDR3 is TGTGCCACAACCGGATTGTCGGGACTGGTAACAGATACGCAGTATTTT. It translates to CATTGLSGLVTDTQYF.

The chain combines TRBV7-9 with TRBJ1-2, with TRBD1 as a possible D gene (5 bases). The CDR3 covers 13 residues. Germline V lookup: CDR1 SEHNR, CDR2 FQNEAQ (reference sequence). The V and J ends lost 4 bases and 7 bases respectively, with 13 bases between them. As DNA, the CDR3 is TGTGCCAGCAGCTATGGGGGTCAGGGTGGCTACACCTTC. Its translation is CASSYGGQGGYTF.

This rearrangement joins TRBV4-1 to TRBJ2-1; D not certain. Germline assignment: CDR1 MGHRA and CDR2 YSYEKL. V was clipped by 3 bases and J by 6 bases, with 15 bases between them. This CDR3 region has 15 residues. The CDR3: CASSHSTNPGNEQFF. The CDR3 DNA reads TGCGCCAGCAGCCATTCCACAAATCCTGGCAATGAGCAGTTCTTC.

V usage is TRBV15 and J usage is TRBJ1-5, with a weak D call TRBD1 (5 bases). Trimming stripped 4 bases from V and 4 bases from J, with 11 bases between. Germline V gene sequence: CDR1 LNHNV, CDR2 YYDKDF (reference sequence). This CDR3 region has 14 residues. The CDR3 loop reads CATSISRGNQPQHF. The CDR3 DNA reads as TGTGCCACCAGCATCTCCCGGGGGAATCAGCCCCAGCATTTT.

This chain links TRBV4-1 with TRBJ1-2; 8 bases agree with TRBD1. CDR3 size: 15 residues. Germline V gene lookup returns CDR1 MGHRA and CDR2 YSYEKL. V shed 3 bases and J 3 bases; nucleotides not matched to a gene: 6. The CDR3 DNA sequence: TGCGCCAGCAGCCATAATCAGGGGGCTGACTATGGCTACACCTTC. It encodes CASSHNQGADYGYTF.

The sample holds one count of this clone. The chain couples TRBV5-5 to TRBJ2-1, with 8 bases fitting TRBD1. After removal of 4 bases from V and 8 bases from J, the junction contained 8 bases not matched to a gene. This CDR3 spans 14 amino acids. Germline assignment: CDR1 SGHKS and CDR2 YYEKEE (reference sequence). The CDR3 DNA reads TGTGCCAGCAGCCCATGGTTGACAGGGGATGAGCAGTTCTTC. Translated: CASSPWLTGDEQFF.

The gene calls are TRBV5-5 and TRBJ2-3; D remains unclear. Trimming removed 5 bases from V and 2 bases from J, with 6 bases in between. The CDR3 totals 12 residues. Germline CDR1 is SGHKS and CDR2 is YYEKEE (reference sequence). CDR3 sequence: CASSSDTDTQYF. Written as DNA, the CDR3 is TGTGCCAGCAGTTCAGACACAGATACGCAGTATTTT.

This chain joins TRBV7-8 and TRBJ1-1; D is unresolved. V lost 4 bases and J 1 base, leaving 13 bases between the germline ends. Germline values: CDR1 SGHVS, CDR2 FQNEAQ. The CDR3 contains 15 residues. The CDR3 reads CASSWKASGNTEAFF. In DNA form, the CDR3 reads TGTGCCAGCAGCTGGAAGGCCTCAGGGAACACTGAAGCTTTCTTT.

A single count supports this clone. The chain uses TRBV15 and TRBJ1-1; D uncertain. V was trimmed by 5 bases and J by 9 bases, leaving 19 bases between them. The CDR3 spans 14 residues. Per the germline V gene, CDR1 is LNHNV and CDR2 is YYDKDF (reference sequence). CDR3 coding DNA: TGTGCCACCAGCCCCCGGGGAAGAACACTGAAAGCTTTCTTT. Translated, it gives CATSPRGRTLKAFF.

CDR3 amino acids: CSVRGAGETQYF. CDR3 bases: TGCAGCGTTAGAGGGGCGGGTGAGACCCAGTACTTC. The chain employs TRBV29-1 and TRBJ2-5; the D gene could be TRBD1 or TRBD2 (5 bases each). The V gene lost 5 bases and the J gene lost 5 bases, with 12 bases spanning the gap. CDR1 is SQVTM, CDR2 ANQGSEA, per germline. The CDR3 is made up of 12 amino acids.

This clone was seen only once. This rearrangement joins TRBV21-1 to TRBJ1-6. TRBV21-1 is described as a pseudogene. The CDR3 covers 16 residues. The CDR3 DNA reads TGTGCCAGCAGCGCCCGGGGGGGGGTGGAAAATTCACCCCTCCACTTT. It codes for CASSARGGVENSPLHF.

V gene TRBV7-9 combines with J gene TRBJ2-7, with D perhaps matching TRBD1 (6 bases). Germline V gene data show CDR1 as SEHNR and CDR2 as FQNEAQ (reference sequence). This CDR3 has 17 residues. With 5 bases removed from V and 0 bases from J, the gap between germline ends came to 20 bases. The chain's CDR3 is CASSPGAVPPTSYEQYF. The CDR3 coding sequence is TGTGCCAGCAGCCCAGGGGCCGTCCCACCGACCTCCTACGAGCAGTACTTC.

The V and J genes are TRBV20-1 and TRBJ2-3; weak D call: TRBD2 (5 bases). V gave up 5 bases and J gave up 4 bases, with 7 bases separating them. CDR3 size: 11 residues. Germline V gene data show CDR1 as DFQATT and CDR2 as SNEGSKA (reference sequence). In DNA, the CDR3 is TGCAGTGCTCCCGGGGCAGATACGCAGTATTTT. It is translated as CSAPGADTQYF.

The gene calls are TRBV6-6 and TRBJ1-2, with 7 nucleotides matching TRBD1. Unmatched junction bases numbered 8, after V lost 4 bases and J lost 6 bases. Germline lookup yields CDR1 MNHNY and CDR2 SVGAGI (reference sequence). There are 14 residues in the CDR3. DNA of the CDR3: TGTGCCAGCAGTTCCGGGACAGTCCTAAATGGCTACACCTTC. Translating gives CASSSGTVLNGYTF.

This clone showed up just once. The gene calls are TRBV7-2 and TRBJ2-7; the D gene is possibly TRBD1 (5 bases). CDR3 length equals 16 residues. V was trimmed by 1 base and J by 3 bases, leaving 16 bases between them. Germline-derived CDR1 and CDR2 are SGHTA and FQGNSA. CDR3 nucleotide sequence: TGTGCCAGCAGCTTAGATGTAGGGGCTGCGGTCTACGAGCAGTACTTC. Translation gives CASSLDVGAAVYEQYF.

This clone showed up just once. The J gene is TRBJ1-4, the V gene TRBV5-6; perhaps TRBD1 as D (6 bases). V dropped 4 bases and J dropped 8 bases, with 18 bases sitting between them. The CDR3 is made up of 15 amino acids. Germline assignment: CDR1 SGHDT and CDR2 YYEEEE. The DNA for the CDR3 is TGTGCCAGCAGCCTGATGACAGGCTTGGGAGAAAAACTGTTTTTT. It yields the protein CASSLMTGLGEKLFF.

The chain employs TRBV7-9 and TRBJ2-2; D is perhaps TRBD2 (5 bases). The germline V and J ends were trimmed by 11 bases and 6 bases, with 19 bases remaining between them. Germline CDR1 SEHNR, CDR2 FQNEAQ (reference sequence). The CDR3 runs to 14 residues. CDR3 sequence: CAGQSEGRAGELFF. The CDR3 bases are TGTGCCGGCCAGTCCGAAGGGAGAGCCGGGGAGCTGTTTTTT.

V is TRBV5-8 and J is TRBJ1-5; D is undetermined. V lost 3 bases to trimming and J lost 9 bases, with 7 bases between them. The CDR3 consists of 11 residues. Germline V gene lookup returns CDR1 SGHTS and CDR2 YDEGEE. Here the CDR3 reads CASSSLRPQHF. CDR3 sequence (DNA): TGTGCCAGCAGCTCCCTCCGGCCCCAGCATTTT.

The chain recombines TRBV9 with TRBJ2-3; 10 bases agree with TRBD1. J gave up 3 bases and V 3 bases, and 4 bases lay outside the gene matches. This CDR3 contains 15 residues. Germline-derived CDR1 and CDR2 are SGDLS and YYNGEE. The CDR3 DNA is TGTGCCAGCAGCGCGGGGACAGGGGAGACAGATACGCAGTATTTT. Protein sequence: CASSAGTGETDTQYF.

This chain connects TRBV9 to TRBJ2-3, with D maybe TRBD1 (6 bases). The CDR3 runs 15 residues. V was shortened by 4 bases and J by 2 bases, with 14 bases between the two germline ends. Per germline, CDR1 SGDLS and CDR2 YYNGEE. The CDR3 region has the DNA TGTGCCAGCAGCAGATTACAGGGAGACACAGATACGCAGTATTTT. Its translation is CASSRLQGDTDTQYF. Full variable domain (rest looked up from reference TRBV9 and TRBJ2-3): DSGVTQTPKHLITATGQRVTLRCSPRSGDLSVYWYQQSLDQGLQFLIQYYNGEERAKGNILERFSAQQFPDLHSELNLSSLELGDSALYFCASSRLQGDTDTQYFGPGTRLTVL.

CDR3 in amino acids: CAISESPIHTDTQYF. The DNA of the CDR3 is TGTGCCATCAGTGAGTCGCCAATTCACACAGATACGCAGTATTTT. The chain is built from TRBV10-3 and TRBJ2-3, with no clear D. Germline V gene sequence: CDR1 ENHRY, CDR2 SYGVKD. This CDR3 contains 15 residues. V was cut by 0 bases and J by 2 bases, with 9 bases left in between.